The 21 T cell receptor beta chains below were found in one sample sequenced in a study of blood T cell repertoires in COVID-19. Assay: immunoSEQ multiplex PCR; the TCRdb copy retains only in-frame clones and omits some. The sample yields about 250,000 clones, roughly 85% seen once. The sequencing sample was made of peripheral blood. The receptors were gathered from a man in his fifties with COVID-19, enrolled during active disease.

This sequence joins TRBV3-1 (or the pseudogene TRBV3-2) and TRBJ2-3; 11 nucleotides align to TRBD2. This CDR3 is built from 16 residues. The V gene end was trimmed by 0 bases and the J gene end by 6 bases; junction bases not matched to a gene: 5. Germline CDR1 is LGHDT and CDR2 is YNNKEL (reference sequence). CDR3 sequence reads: CASSQELAGGLDTQYF. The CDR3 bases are TGTGCCAGCAGCCAAGAGCTAGCGGGGGGTTTGGATACGCAGTATTTT.

The CDR3 sequence is CATSRSGVRGEQYF. Here the CDR3 DNA reads TGTGCCACCAGTCGGTCGGGAGTTAGGGGAGAGCAGTACTTC. This rearrangement joins TRBV24-1 to TRBJ2-7; the D gene is possibly TRBD2 (6 bases). There are 14 residues in the CDR3. Germline CDR1 is KGHDR and CDR2 is SFDVKD. Trimming pared 6 bases from V and 7 bases from J, leaving 18 bases between.

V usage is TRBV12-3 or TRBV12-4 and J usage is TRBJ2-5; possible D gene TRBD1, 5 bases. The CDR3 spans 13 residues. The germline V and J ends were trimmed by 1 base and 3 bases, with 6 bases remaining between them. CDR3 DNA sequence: TGTGCCAGCAGTTTAGGGACAAAAGAGACCCAGTACTTC. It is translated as CASSLGTKETQYF.

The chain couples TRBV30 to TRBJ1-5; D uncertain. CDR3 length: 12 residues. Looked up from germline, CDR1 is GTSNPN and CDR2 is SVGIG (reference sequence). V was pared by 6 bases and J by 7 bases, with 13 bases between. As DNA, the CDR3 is TGTGCCTGCTCGCCAACGGGACAGCCCCAGCATTTT. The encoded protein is CACSPTGQPQHF.

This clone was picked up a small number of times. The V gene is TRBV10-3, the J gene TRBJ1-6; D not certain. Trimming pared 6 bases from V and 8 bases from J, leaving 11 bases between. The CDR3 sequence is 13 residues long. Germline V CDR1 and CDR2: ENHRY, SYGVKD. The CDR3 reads CAIRAREDSPLHF. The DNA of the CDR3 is TGTGCCATCAGGGCCCGGGAAGATTCACCCCTCCACTTT.

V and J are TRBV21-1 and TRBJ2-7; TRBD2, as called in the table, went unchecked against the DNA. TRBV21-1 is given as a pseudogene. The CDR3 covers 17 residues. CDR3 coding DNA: TGTGCCAGCAGCAAAAGGCCTAGCGGGGGGTTCTCCTACGAGCAGTACTTC. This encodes CASSKRPSGGFSYEQYF.

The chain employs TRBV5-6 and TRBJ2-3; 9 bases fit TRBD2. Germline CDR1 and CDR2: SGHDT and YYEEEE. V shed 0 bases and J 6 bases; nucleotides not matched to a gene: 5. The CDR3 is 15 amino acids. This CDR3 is CASSLGRGGQDTQYF. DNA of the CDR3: TGTGCCAGCAGCTTGGGGCGGGGGGGCCAGGATACGCAGTATTTT.

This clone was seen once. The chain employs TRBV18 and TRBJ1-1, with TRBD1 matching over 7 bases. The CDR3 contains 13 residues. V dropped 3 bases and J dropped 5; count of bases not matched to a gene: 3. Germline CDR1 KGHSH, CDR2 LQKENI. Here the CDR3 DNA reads TGTGCCAGCTCACCGAGGGGGCTTACTGAAGCTTTCTTT. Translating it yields CASSPRGLTEAFF.

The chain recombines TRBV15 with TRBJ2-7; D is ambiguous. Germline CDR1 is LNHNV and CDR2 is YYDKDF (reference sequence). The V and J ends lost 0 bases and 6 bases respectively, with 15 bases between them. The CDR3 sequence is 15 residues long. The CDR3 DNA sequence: TGTGCCACCAGCAGAGATCCAGTTGGTCGTTCCGAGCAGTACTTC. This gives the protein CATSRDPVGRSEQYF.

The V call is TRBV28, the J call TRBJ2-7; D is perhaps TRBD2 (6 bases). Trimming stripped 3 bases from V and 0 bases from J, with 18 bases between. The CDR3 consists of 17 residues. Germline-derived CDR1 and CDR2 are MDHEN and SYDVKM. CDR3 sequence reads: CASSFNKRGLSSYEQYF. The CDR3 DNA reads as TGTGCCAGCAGTTTCAACAAAAGGGGACTTAGCTCCTACGAGCAGTACTTC. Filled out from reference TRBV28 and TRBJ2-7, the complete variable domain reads DVKVTQSSRYLVKRTGEKVFLECVQDMDHENMFWYRQDPGLGLRLIYFSYDVKMKEKGDIPEGYSVSREKKERFSLILESASTNQTSMYLCASSFNKRGLSSYEQYFGPGTRLTVT.

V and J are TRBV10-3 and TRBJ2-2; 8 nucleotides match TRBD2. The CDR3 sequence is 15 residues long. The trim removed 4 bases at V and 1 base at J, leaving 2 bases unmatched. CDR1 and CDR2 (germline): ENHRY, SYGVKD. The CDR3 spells CAISGSGGNTGELFF. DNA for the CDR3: TGTGCCATCAGTGGAAGCGGGGGGAACACCGGGGAGCTGTTTTTT.

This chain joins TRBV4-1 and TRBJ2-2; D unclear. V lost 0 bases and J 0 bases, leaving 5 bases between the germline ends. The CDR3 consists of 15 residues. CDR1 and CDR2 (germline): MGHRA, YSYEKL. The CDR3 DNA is TGCGCCAGCAGCCAAGATAATGCGAACACCGGGGAGCTGTTTTTT. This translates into CASSQDNANTGELFF.

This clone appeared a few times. The CDR3 sequence: CASTRDRGHEQYF. In DNA, the CDR3 is TGTGCCAGCACCAGGGACAGGGGGCACGAGCAGTACTTC. The chain couples TRBV6-5 to TRBJ2-7; 12 bases line up with TRBD1. The ends lost 7 bases at V and 5 bases at J; junction bases unmatched: 3. Germline V lookup: CDR1 MNHEY, CDR2 SVGAGI. CDR3 length: 13 amino acids.

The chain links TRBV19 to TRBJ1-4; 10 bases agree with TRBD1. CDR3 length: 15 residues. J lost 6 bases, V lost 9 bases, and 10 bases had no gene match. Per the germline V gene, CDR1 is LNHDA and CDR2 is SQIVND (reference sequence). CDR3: CASALGQGFYEKLFF. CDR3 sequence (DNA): TGTGCCAGCGCTTTGGGACAGGGGTTTTATGAAAAACTGTTTTTT.

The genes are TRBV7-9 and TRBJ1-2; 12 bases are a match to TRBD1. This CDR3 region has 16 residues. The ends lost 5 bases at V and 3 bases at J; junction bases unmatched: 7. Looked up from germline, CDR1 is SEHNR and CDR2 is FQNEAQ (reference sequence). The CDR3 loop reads CASSPLGTGGHYGYTF. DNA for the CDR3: TGTGCCAGCAGCCCTCTCGGGACAGGGGGCCACTATGGCTACACCTTC.

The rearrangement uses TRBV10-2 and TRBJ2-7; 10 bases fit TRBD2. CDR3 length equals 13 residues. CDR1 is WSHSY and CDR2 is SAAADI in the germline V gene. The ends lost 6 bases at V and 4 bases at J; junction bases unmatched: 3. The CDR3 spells CASSLSGGYEQYF. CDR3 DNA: TGCGCCAGCAGCCTTAGCGGGGGGTACGAGCAGTACTTC.

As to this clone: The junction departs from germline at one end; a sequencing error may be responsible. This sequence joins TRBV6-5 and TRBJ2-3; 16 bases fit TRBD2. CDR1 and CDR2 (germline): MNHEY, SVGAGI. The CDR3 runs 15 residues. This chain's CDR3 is CASRYPGLAGGRHDF. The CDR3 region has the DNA TGTGCCAGCAGATATCCGGGACTAGCGGGGGGGCGACATGATTTT.

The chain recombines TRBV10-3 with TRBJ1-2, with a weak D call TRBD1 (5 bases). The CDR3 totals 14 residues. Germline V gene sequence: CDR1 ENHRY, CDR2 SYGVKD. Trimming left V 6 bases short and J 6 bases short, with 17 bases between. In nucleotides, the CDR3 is TGTGCCATCAGCCGGGACTACCTCCGGGATGGCTACACCTTC. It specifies CAISRDYLRDGYTF.

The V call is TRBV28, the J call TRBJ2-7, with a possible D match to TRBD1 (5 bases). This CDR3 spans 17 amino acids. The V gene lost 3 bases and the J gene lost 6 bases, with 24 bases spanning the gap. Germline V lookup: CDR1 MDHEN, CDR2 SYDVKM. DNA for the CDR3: TGTGCCAGCAGTTTCGGGCCTATGAGCCCGGGTGGGGCCGAGCAGTACTTC. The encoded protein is CASSFGPMSPGGAEQYF.

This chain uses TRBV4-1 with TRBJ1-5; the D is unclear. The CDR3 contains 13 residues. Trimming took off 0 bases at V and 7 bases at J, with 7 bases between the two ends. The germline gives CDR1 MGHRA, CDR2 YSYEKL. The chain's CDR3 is CASSQESRQPQHF. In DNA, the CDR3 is TGCGCCAGCAGCCAAGAATCTCGGCAGCCCCAGCATTTT.

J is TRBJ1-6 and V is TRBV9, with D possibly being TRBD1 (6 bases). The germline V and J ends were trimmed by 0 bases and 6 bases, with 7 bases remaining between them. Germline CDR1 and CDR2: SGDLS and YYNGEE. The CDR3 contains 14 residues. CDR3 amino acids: CASSVEGVNSPLHF. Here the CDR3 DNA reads TGTGCCAGCAGCGTAGAGGGGGTTAATTCACCCCTCCACTTT.